A selection of T cell receptor beta chains follows, all from one sample in a study of blood T cell repertoires in COVID-19. Clones were sequenced by immunoSEQ multiplex PCR, and TCRdb holds only the in-frame ones, with some missing. The sample yields roughly 180,000 clones, 85% to 90% seen once. The sample consisted of peripheral blood. These receptors were obtained from a man younger than 35 with acute or convalescent COVID-19. CDR3s include the opening cysteine and the closing phenylalanine or tryptophan. Fields, in order: D gene, V gene, J gene, CDR3 protein. D genes are given only for firm matches.

D: TRBD1
V: TRBV9
J: TRBJ2-1
CDR3: CASSKRGTGDNEQFF

D: TRBD1
V: TRBV7-9
J: TRBJ1-2
CDR3: CASSFDRVVDGYTF

D: .
V: TRBV6-5
J: TRBJ1-4
CDR3: CASSLRVSHEKLFF

D: TRBD1
V: TRBV5-1
J: TRBJ2-3
CDR3: CASSIRDRDRDTQYF

D: .
V: TRBV19
J: TRBJ2-1
CDR3: CATQQTNDGNEQFF

D: .
V: TRBV19
J: TRBJ2-3
CDR3: CASSIEGGVTDTQYF

D: .
V: TRBV19
J: TRBJ1-4
CDR3: CASSIGEKLFF

D: TRBD1
V: TRBV6-5
J: TRBJ2-1
CDR3: CACQPRDRAGNEQFF

D: TRBD2
V: TRBV9
J: TRBJ2-2
CDR3: CASSGGGPGELFF

D: .
V: TRBV4-1
J: TRBJ2-7
CDR3: CASSLDYQYEQYF

D: .
V: TRBV4-2
J: TRBJ1-5
CDR3: CASSSGFGNQPQHF

D: .
V: TRBV12-3/TRBV12-4
J: TRBJ1-1
CDR3: CASSPSNEAFF

D: .
V: TRBV5-4
J: TRBJ2-1
CDR3: CASSTGIGVGNEQFF

D: TRBD1
V: TRBV28
J: TRBJ2-3
CDR3: CATLNPGQGAIDTQYF

D: .
V: TRBV6-5
J: TRBJ1-3
CDR3: CASSRDRQTGNTIYF

D: .
V: TRBV2
J: TRBJ1-2
CDR3: CASVTGAGNYGYTF

D: TRBD1
V: TRBV4-1
J: TRBJ1-6
CDR3: CASSLTGQGHNSPLHF

D: TRBD2
V: TRBV3-1/TRBV3-2
J: TRBJ2-4
CDR3: CASSQPSSGGDLLAKNIQYF

D: .
V: TRBV6-5
J: TRBJ2-1
CDR3: CASSFYGATYNEQFF

D: .
V: TRBV4-1
J: TRBJ1-3
CDR3: CASSQALSTGQSGNTIYF

D: .
V: TRBV6-6
J: TRBJ2-7
CDR3: CASSSGQRSYEQYF

D: TRBD2
V: TRBV15
J: TRBJ2-1
CDR3: CATSRDTSGGYEQFF

D: .
V: TRBV6-4
J: TRBJ2-1
CDR3: CASREGRGTYNEQFF

D: .
V: TRBV6-5
J: TRBJ2-1
CDR3: CASSYNPLSEQFF